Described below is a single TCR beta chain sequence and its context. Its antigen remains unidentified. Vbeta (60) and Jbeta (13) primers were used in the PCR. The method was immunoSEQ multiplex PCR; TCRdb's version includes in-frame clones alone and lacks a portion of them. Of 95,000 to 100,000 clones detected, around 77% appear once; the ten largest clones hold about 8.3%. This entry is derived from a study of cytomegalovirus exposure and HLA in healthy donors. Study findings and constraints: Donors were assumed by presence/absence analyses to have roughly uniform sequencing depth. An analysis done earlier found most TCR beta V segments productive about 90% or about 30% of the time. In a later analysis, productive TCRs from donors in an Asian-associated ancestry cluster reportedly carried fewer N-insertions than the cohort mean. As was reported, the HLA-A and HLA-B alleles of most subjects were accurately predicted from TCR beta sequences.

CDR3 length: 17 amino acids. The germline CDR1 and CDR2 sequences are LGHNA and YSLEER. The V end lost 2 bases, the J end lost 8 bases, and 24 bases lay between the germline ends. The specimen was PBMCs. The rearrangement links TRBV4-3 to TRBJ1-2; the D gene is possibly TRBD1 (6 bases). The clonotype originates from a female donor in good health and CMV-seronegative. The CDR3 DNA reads TGCGCCAGCAGCCAATCACCTGACAGGCTACTCGGGGGGGGCTACACCTTC. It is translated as CASSQSPDRLLGGGYTF.